A selection of T cell receptor beta chains follows, all from one sample in a study of identical twins. TCRdb fed the 5' RACE reads into MiXCR, producing one record per CDR3 protein. The profile shows some 660,000 distinct CDR3 sequences, more than 6.5% of them singletons. The same specimen was also included in a second study, on yellow fever vaccine responses in identical twins.

Sequenced input: PBMCs. The receptors derive from a woman younger than 35 in good health. Each CDR3 is given with its conserved first and last residue. The order of the fields is J gene, D gene, V gene, clone size, CDR3 protein, CDR3 DNA. The D gene is left open where the match is weak. Size tells how often a clone was seen (once, few, many) or the class of an expanded clone, and some rows leave it out.

j_call: TRBJ2-1; d_call: TRBD1; v_call: TRBV18; clone_size: few; cdr3_aa: CASSQQGALGEQFF; cdr3_nt: TGTGCCAGCTCACAACAGGGGGCCCTTGGTGAGCAGTTCTTC
j_call: TRBJ1-1; d_call: -; v_call: TRBV5-1; clone_size: -; cdr3_aa: CASSLEGGAEAFF; cdr3_nt: TGCGCCAGCAGCTTGGAAGGGGGGGCTGAAGCTTTCTTT
j_call: TRBJ2-7; d_call: -; v_call: TRBV9; clone_size: many; cdr3_aa: CASSGGSSSYEQYF; cdr3_nt: TGTGCCAGCAGCGGAGGGAGTAGCTCCTACGAGCAGTACTTC
j_call: TRBJ2-1; d_call: -; v_call: TRBV7-2; clone_size: -; cdr3_aa: CASSLVGSHNEQFF; cdr3_nt: TGTGCCAGCAGCTTAGTGGGGTCTCACAATGAGCAGTTCTTC
j_call: TRBJ1-4; d_call: -; v_call: TRBV20-1; clone_size: -; cdr3_aa: CSAYDEKLFF; cdr3_nt: TGCAGTGCTTACGATGAAAAACTGTTTTTT
j_call: TRBJ2-5; d_call: -; v_call: TRBV20-1; clone_size: many; cdr3_aa: CSAAGQRNSETQYF; cdr3_nt: TGCAGTGCTGCAGGACAGCGGAATTCGGAGACCCAGTACTTC
j_call: TRBJ2-4; d_call: -; v_call: TRBV6-5; clone_size: few; cdr3_aa: CASTSGNIQYF; cdr3_nt: TGTGCCAGCACAAGCGGAAACATTCAGTACTTC
j_call: TRBJ2-7; d_call: TRBD1; v_call: TRBV18; clone_size: -; cdr3_aa: CASSKGQGTYEQYF; cdr3_nt: TGTGCCAGCTCAAAGGGACAGGGAACCTACGAGCAGTACTTC
j_call: TRBJ2-3; d_call: TRBD2; v_call: TRBV7-2; clone_size: -; cdr3_aa: CASSPRGTSGFADTQYF; cdr3_nt: TGTGCCAGCAGCCCTCGGGGGACTAGCGGGTTTGCAGATACGCAGTATTTT
j_call: TRBJ2-1; d_call: -; v_call: TRBV20-1; clone_size: -; cdr3_aa: CSASMGNNEQFF; cdr3_nt: TGCAGTGCCTCCATGGGCAACAATGAGCAGTTCTTC
j_call: TRBJ2-1; d_call: TRBD2; v_call: TRBV9; clone_size: -; cdr3_aa: CASSVQGLASPEQFF; cdr3_nt: TGTGCCAGCAGCGTTCAGGGACTAGCGTCCCCTGAGCAGTTCTTC
j_call: TRBJ2-1; d_call: TRBD1; v_call: TRBV20-1; clone_size: -; cdr3_aa: CSAPPWDRNYNEQFF; cdr3_nt: TGCAGTGCCCCGCCGTGGGACAGGAACTACAATGAGCAGTTCTTC
j_call: TRBJ2-3; d_call: -; v_call: TRBV29-1; clone_size: few; cdr3_aa: CSVGTFSTSTDTQYF; cdr3_nt: TGCAGCGTCGGGACTTTTTCAACTAGCACAGATACGCAGTATTTT
j_call: TRBJ2-1; d_call: TRBD2; v_call: TRBV10-3; clone_size: -; cdr3_aa: CAISERGSSYNEQFF; cdr3_nt: TGTGCCATCAGTGAGCGCGGGAGCTCCTACAATGAGCAGTTCTTC
j_call: TRBJ1-4; d_call: TRBD1; v_call: TRBV28; clone_size: -; cdr3_aa: CASSFLAHRGREKLFF; cdr3_nt: TGTGCCAGCAGTTTCTTGGCGCACAGGGGGCGTGAAAAACTGTTTTTT
j_call: TRBJ2-1; d_call: -; v_call: TRBV11-3; clone_size: many; cdr3_aa: CASSEGGGGRNNEQFF; cdr3_nt: TGTGCCAGCAGCGAGGGGGGAGGGGGAAGGAATAATGAGCAGTTCTTC
j_call: TRBJ1-1; d_call: -; v_call: TRBV6-2/TRBV6-3; clone_size: -; cdr3_aa: CASNPAPVGTEAFF; cdr3_nt: TGTGCCAGCAATCCGGCCCCCGTTGGGACTGAAGCTTTCTTT
j_call: TRBJ2-7; d_call: -; v_call: TRBV12-3/TRBV12-4; clone_size: few; cdr3_aa: CASSRQGGGSYEQYF; cdr3_nt: TGTGCCAGCAGCCGCCAGGGAGGCGGCTCCTACGAGCAGTACTTC
j_call: TRBJ1-3; d_call: -; v_call: TRBV2; clone_size: once; cdr3_aa: CASSARGNGNTIYF; cdr3_nt: TGTGCCAGCAGTGCGCGGGGGAACGGAAACACCATATATTTT
j_call: TRBJ2-5; d_call: TRBD1; v_call: TRBV12-3/TRBV12-4; clone_size: few; cdr3_aa: CASSLDGTVKETQYF; cdr3_nt: TGTGCCAGCAGTTTAGATGGGACAGTAAAAGAGACCCAGTACTTC
j_call: TRBJ1-1; d_call: TRBD1; v_call: TRBV5-1; clone_size: -; cdr3_aa: CASSLDRGRSEAFF; cdr3_nt: TGCGCCAGCAGCTTGGACAGGGGTCGCAGTGAAGCTTTCTTT
j_call: TRBJ2-2; d_call: -; v_call: TRBV12-3/TRBV12-4; clone_size: many; cdr3_aa: CASSLDGPTTGELFF; cdr3_nt: TGTGCCAGCAGTTTGGACGGACCGACGACCGGGGAGCTGTTTTTT
j_call: TRBJ2-7; d_call: TRBD2; v_call: TRBV27; clone_size: -; cdr3_aa: CASSSNQAGDSYEQYF; cdr3_nt: TGTGCCAGCAGTTCAAATCAAGCGGGGGACTCCTACGAGCAGTACTTC
j_call: TRBJ1-2; d_call: TRBD1; v_call: TRBV20-1; clone_size: few; cdr3_aa: CSAPHRGNSYGYTF; cdr3_nt: TGCAGTGCGCCCCACAGGGGGAATAGCTATGGCTACACCTTC